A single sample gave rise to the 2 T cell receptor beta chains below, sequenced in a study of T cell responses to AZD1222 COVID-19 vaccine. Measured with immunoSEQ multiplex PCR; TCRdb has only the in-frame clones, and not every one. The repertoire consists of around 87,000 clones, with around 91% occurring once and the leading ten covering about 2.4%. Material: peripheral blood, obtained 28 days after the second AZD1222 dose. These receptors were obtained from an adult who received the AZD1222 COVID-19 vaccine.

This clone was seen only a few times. CDR3 amino acids: CARSFPGTDTQYF. CDR3 sequence (DNA): TGTGCCAGAAGCTTCCCCGGCACAGATACGCAGTATTTT. This sequence joins TRBV5-3 and TRBJ2-3; D is ambiguous. TRBV5-3 is annotated as an ORF whose role is uncertain. This CDR3 region has 13 residues. The V and J ends lost 2 bases and 1 base respectively, with 5 bases between them.

The CDR3, as DNA: TGTGCCATCAGCGCTCCCGGAGTGAACACTGAAGCTTTCTTT. This gives the protein CAISAPGVNTEAFF. This sequence joins TRBV10-3 and TRBJ1-1; unclear D gene. CDR1 and CDR2 (germline): ENHRY, SYGVKD. CDR3 length: 14 amino acids. V was pared by 6 bases and J by 0 bases, with 11 bases between.